This T cell receptor beta chain stems from a study of T-cell reconstitution after alpha-beta-depleted transplantation in children. The CDR3 is 16 amino acids. Germline lookup yields CDR1 SGHTA and CDR2 FQGNSA. The V gene end was trimmed by 4 bases and the J gene end by 5 bases; junction bases not matched to a gene: 12. The authors prepared the TCRbeta library with unique molecular identifiers. TCRdb ran MiXCR on the PCR reads and lists one entry per CDR3 protein. Of about 640,000 distinct CDR3 sequences in the sample, 16% were seen once. The starting material was PBMCs from the stem cell graft donor, obtained from the stem cell graft. This chain uses TRBV7-2 with TRBJ2-7; 9 nucleotides agree with TRBD1. The TCR comes from a human donor who donated a stem cell graft to a child with acute myeloid leukemia. Here the CDR3 DNA reads TGTGCCAGCAGCTCGGACAGGGGAATGGCGTCCCACGAGCAGTACTTC. It translates to CASSSDRGMASHEQYF.